The 11 T cell receptor beta chains listed next were all sequenced from one sample in a study of CD8+ T cells in alopecia areata. cDNA reverse transcribed from extracted RNA served as the sequencing template. Only in-frame clones appear in the TCRdb table, and some are missing; sequencing was by immunoSEQ multiplex PCR. Among some 110,000 clones listed, 30% to 40% were seen once. Sequencing was performed on CD4+ T cells sorted from blood. The receptors derive from a human donor with alopecia areata.

V gene TRBV7-2 combines with J gene TRBJ1-4; D not resolved. The CDR3 has 13 residues. In germline, CDR1 is SGHTA, CDR2 FQGNSA. V was trimmed by 1 base and J by 12 bases, leaving 12 bases between them. CDR3 bases: TGTGCCAGCAGCTTAGGGTCCCTCGGTGAACTGTTTTTT. Translating gives CASSLGSLGELFF. Complete variable domain (other parts from reference TRBV7-2 and TRBJ1-4): GAGVSQSPSNKVTEKGKDVELRCDPISGHTALYWYRQSLGQGLEFLIYFQGNSAPDKSGLPSDRFSAERTGGSVSTLTIQRTQQEDSAVYLCASSLGSLGELFFGSGTQLSVL.

This clone was recorded a few times. The junction shows a germline mismatch at one end, possibly a read error. The V gene is TRBV7-2, the J gene TRBJ2-3; 8 bases line up with TRBD2. Per the germline V gene, CDR1 is SGHTA and CDR2 is FQGNSA. The CDR3 is made up of 14 amino acids. CDR3 amino acids: CASSPRTSRDTQYF. CDR3 bases: TGTGCCAGCAGCCCTCGGACTAGCAGAGATACGCAGTATTTT.

The sample holds a few counts of this clone. The chain joins TRBV29-1 to TRBJ1-5; D is unclear. Trimming removed 5 bases from V and 3 bases from J, with 14 bases in between. The CDR3 extends over 14 amino acids. CDR1 SQVTM and CDR2 ANQGSEA come from the germline V gene. The CDR3 here is CSVSPGGINQPQHF. CDR3 nucleotides: TGCAGCGTTAGTCCGGGCGGAATCAATCAGCCCCAGCATTTT.

The chain carries TRBV28 and TRBJ2-5, with D perhaps being TRBD1 or TRBD2 (5 bases each). The CDR3 has 15 amino acids. Germline CDR1 reads MDHEN; CDR2 reads SYDVKM. Deletions cut 5 bases from V and 7 bases from J, with 20 bases between. The CDR3 is CASSSTGTHGGTQYF. CDR3 bases: TGTGCCAGCAGTAGCACCGGGACCCACGGAGGGACCCAGTACTTC.

There are a few counts of this clone. The CDR3 nucleotides are TGTGCCAGCACGCCCCAACGGGGGTACGGTGAGCAGTTCTTC. Its protein is CASTPQRGYGEQFF. This chain uses TRBV9 with TRBJ2-1; a weak D match, TRBD2 (6 bases). V gave up 6 bases and J gave up 9 bases, with 19 bases separating them. Per germline, CDR1 SGDLS and CDR2 YYNGEE. The length of the CDR3 is 14 residues. The full variable domain, in which reference TRBV9 and TRBJ2-1 provide the parts outside the CDR3, is DSGVTQTPKHLITATGQRVTLRCSPRSGDLSVYWYQQSLDQGLQFLIQYYNGEERAKGNILERFSAQQFPDLHSELNLSSLELGDSALYFCASTPQRGYGEQFFGPGTRLTVL.

This chain uses TRBV30 with TRBJ2-1, with D possibly matching TRBD2 (6 bases). The CDR3 is made up of 15 amino acids. V was clipped by 0 bases and J by 2 bases, with 11 bases between them. Per the germline V gene, CDR1 is GTSNPN and CDR2 is SVGIG (reference sequence). The CDR3 is CAWSVSRRAYNEQFF. The DNA for the CDR3 is TGTGCCTGGAGTGTTTCCCGGAGGGCCTACAATGAGCAGTTCTTC.

V is TRBV29-1 and J is TRBJ2-2; D assignment may be TRBD1 or TRBD2 (5 bases each). The germline CDR1 and CDR2 sequences are SQVTM and ANQGSEA. There are 14 residues in the CDR3. The V end lost 7 bases, the J end lost 1 base, and 13 bases lay between the germline ends. DNA for the CDR3: TGCAGCGAAGCCGGGACGGAGAACACCGGGGAGCTGTTTTTT. This translates into CSEAGTENTGELFF.

The chain combines TRBV5-1 with TRBJ1-5, with D possibly being TRBD1 (6 bases). This CDR3 has 14 residues. Germline values: CDR1 SGHRS, CDR2 YFSETQ. V was shortened by 0 bases and J by 6 bases, with 10 bases between the two germline ends. CDR3 coding DNA: TGCGCCAGCAGCTTGGGGACAGAGGGTCAGCCCCAGCATTTT. Translation gives CASSLGTEGQPQHF. The variable domain in full, completed from reference TRBV5-1 and TRBJ1-5, reads KAGVTQTPRYLIKTRGQQVTLSCSPISGHRSVSWYQQTPGQGLQFLFEYFSETQRNKGNFPGRFSGRQFSNSRSEMNVSTLELGDSALYLCASSLGTEGQPQHFGDGTRLSIL.

The chain carries TRBV5-1 and TRBJ2-3; 11 bases line up with TRBD2. Losses at the gene ends were 0 bases for V and 15 bases for J; bases not matched to a gene: 6. CDR3 length: 13 amino acids. The V gene's germline CDR1 is SGHRS and CDR2 YFSETQ. CDR3 amino acids: CASSLALAGESYF. Here the CDR3 DNA reads TGCGCCAGCAGCTTGGCACTAGCGGGAGAGTCATATTTT.

This chain links TRBV29-1 with TRBJ2-7; tentatively, D is TRBD1 (6 bases). The germline V gene has CDR1 SQVTM and CDR2 ANQGSEA. This CDR3 region has 13 residues. The V end lost 4 bases, the J end lost 4 bases, and 14 bases lay between the germline ends. CDR3 region: CSVAKTGSYEQYF. DNA for the CDR3: TGCAGCGTTGCCAAGACAGGATCTTACGAGCAGTACTTC.

The rearrangement joins TRBV30 to TRBJ1-1; D remains ambiguous. Trimming removed 2 bases at V and 7 bases at J, with 8 bases between. The length of the CDR3 is 11 residues. Germline V gene lookup returns CDR1 GTSNPN and CDR2 SVGIG (reference sequence). The CDR3 bases are TGTGCCTGGAGTATGGAACTTGAAGCTTTCTTT. Its protein is CAWSMELEAFF.